The 11 T cell receptor beta chains presented below share a single source sample, sequenced in a study of blood T cell repertoires in COVID-19. The method was immunoSEQ multiplex PCR; TCRdb's version includes in-frame clones alone and lacks a portion of them. The table includes roughly 150,000 clones, about four fifths detected once. Specimen: peripheral blood. These receptors were taken from a man aged 65-85 years with active or convalescent COVID-19.

Only one count was recorded for this clone. The chain couples TRBV6-5 to TRBJ1-2, with 8 bases lining up with TRBD1. CDR3 length equals 14 residues. From germline, CDR1 is MNHEY and CDR2 SVGAGI. The junction had 5 bases not matched to a gene; V was cut back by 6 bases and J by 2 bases. CDR3 loop: CASRPRTGNYGYTF. The CDR3 coding sequence is TGTGCCAGCAGACCCCGGACAGGGAACTATGGCTACACCTTC.

The chain joins TRBV7-2 to TRBJ2-1, with D possibly being TRBD1 (6 bases). Germline V lookup: CDR1 SGHTA, CDR2 FQGNSA. CDR3 length: 15 residues. V lost 1 base, J lost 12 bases, and 19 bases lay in between. CDR3: CASSLGSTGPYGQFF. The CDR3 region has the DNA TGTGCCAGCAGCTTAGGGTCGACAGGCCCCTATGGGCAGTTCTTC.

This clone was seen more than once but under ten times. This chain joins TRBV6-5 and TRBJ2-1, with D possibly being TRBD2 (6 bases). In germline, CDR1 is MNHEY, CDR2 SVGAGI. The CDR3 totals 12 residues. Trimming left V 7 bases short and J 11 bases short, with 15 bases between. For the CDR3, the DNA is TGTGCCAGCAACCGATTTAGCGGCCAGCAGTTCTTC. Protein sequence: CASNRFSGQQFF.

This clone was picked up a small number of times. J is TRBJ1-1 and V is TRBV6-5, with a weak D call TRBD1 (6 bases). The V end was cut by 0 bases, the J end by 4 bases, with 15 bases between. Germline V gene lookup returns CDR1 MNHEY and CDR2 SVGAGI. The CDR3 runs 16 residues. The CDR3 sequence: CASSYSRTWGPTEAFF. In DNA form, the CDR3 reads TGTGCCAGCAGTTACTCCCGGACTTGGGGGCCCACTGAAGCTTTCTTT.

The CDR3 DNA sequence: TGTGCCACCAGCCGGACAGGGGCCTTATACAATGAGCAGTTCTTC. Protein: CATSRTGALYNEQFF. The chain carries TRBV24-1 and TRBJ2-1, with 9 bases that match TRBD1. V lost 7 bases and J lost 4; bases outside the gene matches: 7. This CDR3 comprises 15 residues. The V gene's germline CDR1 is KGHDR and CDR2 SFDVKD.

This clone was counted a few times. The rearrangement links TRBV7-9 to TRBJ1-2; 8 bases line up with TRBD1. Germline V gene sequence: CDR1 SEHNR, CDR2 FQNEAQ (reference sequence). The V and J ends lost 2 bases and 0 bases, in that order; junction bases with no gene match: 8. CDR3 length: 17 amino acids. The CDR3 sequence is CASSLTQGAEANYGYTF. CDR3 bases: TGTGCCAGCAGCTTAACTCAGGGGGCAGAAGCTAACTATGGCTACACCTTC. Looking up the rest from reference TRBV7-9 and TRBJ1-2 gives the full variable domain: DTGVSQNPRHKITKRGQNVTFRCDPISEHNRLYWYRQTLGQGPEFLTYFQNEAQLEKSRLLSDRFSAERPKGSFSTLEIQRTEQGDSAMYLCASSLTQGAEANYGYTFGSGTRLTVV.

This sequence joins TRBV19 and TRBJ1-1, with unresolved D. Trimming took 5 bases from V and 10 from J, leaving 14 bases between them. Germline CDR1 is LNHDA and CDR2 is SQIVND (reference sequence). The CDR3 contains 12 residues. CDR3 region: CASSGIRGRAFF. CDR3 DNA sequence: TGTGCCAGTAGTGGCATAAGAGGGAGAGCTTTCTTT.

The CDR3 loop reads CASSGHSLAGNTIYF. The CDR3 DNA reads TGTGCCAGCAGTGGCCACAGCCTCGCTGGAAACACCATATATTTT. The chain carries TRBV2 and TRBJ1-3; D unclear. The CDR3 totals 15 residues. Germline CDR1 and CDR2: SNHLY and FYNNEI. V was pared by 4 bases and J by 2 bases, with 12 bases between.

In its sample, this clone was seen a few times. This chain links TRBV9 with TRBJ2-2, with 10 positions matching TRBD2. Germline-derived CDR1 and CDR2 are SGDLS and YYNGEE. After removal of 1 base from V and 0 bases from J, the junction contained 0 bases not matched to a gene. The CDR3 extends over 16 amino acids. The DNA for the CDR3 is TGTGCCAGCAGCGTAACTAGCGGGACGAACACCGGGGAGCTGTTTTTT. It yields the protein CASSVTSGTNTGELFF.

The chain joins TRBV10-3 to TRBJ1-1, with 7 bases matching TRBD1. CDR1 is ENHRY, CDR2 SYGVKD, per germline. The CDR3 runs to 14 residues. Trimming cost V 6 bases and J 3 bases; bases outside gene matches: 7. CDR3 protein: CAIRGTERHTEAFF. CDR3 nucleotide sequence: TGTGCCATCAGAGGGACAGAGAGACACACTGAAGCTTTCTTT.

The chain carries TRBV18 and TRBJ1-1; maybe TRBD1 (5 bases). CDR3 length equals 13 residues. Germline V lookup: CDR1 KGHSH, CDR2 LQKENI. Between the trimmed V and J ends, which lost 4 bases and 1 base, there was a span of 7 bases. The CDR3 DNA reads as TGTGCCAGCTCACAAGGGGAGAACACTGAAGCTTTCTTT. Encoded protein: CASSQGENTEAFF.